This T cell receptor (beta chain) was captured by sequencing in a study of blood T cell repertoires in COVID-19. Repertoires were generated with immunoSEQ multiplex PCR, while TCRdb's copy carries only in-frame clones and drops some. Altogether some 70,000 clones are present, over 80% being singletons, with the ten largest covering under 8.5%. The ends were cut back, 4 bases at V and 1 base at J, with 10 bases in the middle. Per germline, CDR1 SGHAT and CDR2 FQNNGV. The CDR3 sequence is 14 residues long. This clonotype originated in a human donor in a cohort sampled during active COVID-19. The sequenced sample was peripheral blood. The genes are TRBV11-2 and TRBJ1-1; tentative D call: TRBD1 (6 bases). CDR3: CASSSRTENTEAFF. In nucleotides, the CDR3 is TGTGCCAGCAGCTCCCGGACAGAGAACACTGAAGCTTTCTTT. Based on the CDR3 plus reference TRBV11-2 and TRBJ1-1, the full variable domain is EAGVAQSPRYKIIEKRQSVAFWCNPISGHATLYWYQQILGQGPKLLIQFQNNGVVDDSQLPKDRFSAERLKGVDSTLKIQPAKLEDSAVYLCASSSRTENTEAFFGQGTRLTVV.